This TCR beta chain was recovered during a study of blood T cell repertoires in COVID-19. Sequencing used immunoSEQ multiplex PCR; TCRdb keeps in-frame clones, though not all of them. The table shows about 35,000 clones, with 87% occurring only once. The CDR3 contains 16 residues. Germline assignment: CDR1 SGDLS and CDR2 YYNGEE. With 2 bases clipped from V and 2 bases from J, the junction kept 6 bases outside the gene matches. The receptor was isolated from an older man with active COVID-19. The sequencing input was peripheral blood. The chain has TRBV9 and TRBJ2-2; TRBD1 matches 7 bases. CDR3 in DNA: TGTGCCAGCAGCGTTCTGACAGGGATCAACACCGGGGAGCTGTTTTTT. Protein: CASSVLTGINTGELFF.